Listed below are T cell receptor beta chains from one sample, sequenced in a study of T and B cells in COVID-19 patients. TCRdb ran MiXCR on the multiplex PCR reads and lists one entry per CDR3 protein. The sample lists thousands of distinct CDR3 sequences, around 27% occurring once. Sequencing used blood. Receptors were obtained from a human donor who had recovered from COVID-19. Each CDR3 is given with its conserved first and last residue. Expanded clones get a size class; other rows say once, few or many, or leave the size out.

CDR3aa: CASSLGIGPKSPLHF
abundance: few
v_gene: TRBV13
j_gene: TRBJ1-6

CDR3aa: CSVQQLAWAEAFF
abundance: medium-sized
v_gene: TRBV29-1
j_gene: TRBJ1-1

CDR3aa: CASSYSRQGYGYTF
abundance: medium-sized
v_gene: TRBV6-5
j_gene: TRBJ1-2

CDR3aa: CAISESPTGRRSTDTQYF
abundance: NA
v_gene: TRBV10-3
j_gene: TRBJ2-3

CDR3aa: CAARRTPWDGYTF
abundance: medium-sized
v_gene: TRBV6-5
j_gene: TRBJ1-2

CDR3aa: CARRASSGTDTQYF
abundance: medium-sized
v_gene: TRBV30
j_gene: TRBJ2-3

CDR3aa: CATRDSSYQPQHF
abundance: few
v_gene: TRBV15
j_gene: TRBJ1-5

CDR3aa: CASSQDGGRGHQPQHF
abundance: NA
v_gene: TRBV4-3
j_gene: TRBJ1-5

CDR3aa: CSAVANTEAFF
abundance: NA
v_gene: TRBV20-1
j_gene: TRBJ1-1

CDR3aa: CAWSNGGAKTQYF
abundance: medium-sized
v_gene: TRBV30
j_gene: TRBJ2-5

CDR3aa: CASSPQGPSTDTQYF
abundance: NA
v_gene: TRBV18
j_gene: TRBJ2-3

CDR3aa: CATSRENRDTDTQYF
abundance: medium-sized
v_gene: TRBV15
j_gene: TRBJ2-3

CDR3aa: CSVEGQMNTEAFF
abundance: medium-sized
v_gene: TRBV29-1
j_gene: TRBJ1-1

CDR3aa: CATSKTAGRTDTQYF
abundance: NA
v_gene: TRBV15
j_gene: TRBJ2-3

CDR3aa: CSVPSGGATKSGELFF
abundance: NA
v_gene: TRBV29-1
j_gene: TRBJ2-2

CDR3aa: CASTQSDYGYTF
abundance: NA
v_gene: TRBV7-9
j_gene: TRBJ1-2

CDR3aa: CARSDSWDREETQYF
abundance: few
v_gene: TRBV5-6
j_gene: TRBJ2-5

CDR3aa: CASSAAQGSSQPQHF
abundance: medium-sized
v_gene: TRBV19
j_gene: TRBJ1-5

CDR3aa: CASSLNRAEEQFF
abundance: NA
v_gene: TRBV18
j_gene: TRBJ2-1

CDR3aa: CASSQVGGINSPLHF
abundance: NA
v_gene: TRBV14
j_gene: TRBJ1-6

CDR3aa: CSARDPAGGKETQYF
abundance: NA
v_gene: TRBV20-1
j_gene: TRBJ2-5

CDR3aa: CASIGREGLFF
abundance: many
v_gene: TRBV12-3/TRBV12-4
j_gene: TRBJ2-7

CDR3aa: CASSESRFYEQYF
abundance: NA
v_gene: TRBV10-1
j_gene: TRBJ2-7

CDR3aa: CAWSRQGTGELFF
abundance: medium-sized
v_gene: TRBV30
j_gene: TRBJ2-2

CDR3aa: CSAGLDFSTDTQYF
abundance: NA
v_gene: TRBV29-1
j_gene: TRBJ2-3

CDR3aa: CASSTTGVTEAFF
abundance: few
v_gene: TRBV28
j_gene: TRBJ1-1

CDR3aa: CASNDPTASNEKLFF
abundance: NA
v_gene: TRBV6-6
j_gene: TRBJ1-4

CDR3aa: CASSLAAGNEQYF
abundance: NA
v_gene: TRBV12-3/TRBV12-4
j_gene: TRBJ2-7

CDR3aa: CASSQTRGTYNEQFF
abundance: NA
v_gene: TRBV7-2
j_gene: TRBJ2-1

CDR3aa: CASSDGNYGYTF
abundance: few
v_gene: TRBV11-1
j_gene: TRBJ1-2

CDR3aa: CASSPGEGGSDTQYF
abundance: medium-sized
v_gene: TRBV18
j_gene: TRBJ2-3

CDR3aa: CAWKRPGRETQYF
abundance: medium-sized
v_gene: TRBV30
j_gene: TRBJ2-5

CDR3aa: CAREETGITEAFF
abundance: few
v_gene: TRBV30
j_gene: TRBJ1-1

CDR3aa: CSVRAGTGGLEQYF
abundance: NA
v_gene: TRBV29-1
j_gene: TRBJ2-7

CDR3aa: CASSSGQGDYGYTF
abundance: medium-sized
v_gene: TRBV11-1
j_gene: TRBJ1-2

CDR3aa: CASSQGGTGALGIQYF
abundance: few
v_gene: TRBV4-3
j_gene: TRBJ2-4

CDR3aa: CATSDYGGSQANTQYF
abundance: few
v_gene: TRBV24-1
j_gene: TRBJ2-3

CDR3aa: CASSYSGQGGSNQPQHF
abundance: NA
v_gene: TRBV6-5
j_gene: TRBJ1-5

CDR3aa: CASSLTGYGNEQFF
abundance: NA
v_gene: TRBV7-2
j_gene: TRBJ2-1

CDR3aa: CASNSRRETKTHLETQYF
abundance: NA
v_gene: TRBV27
j_gene: TRBJ2-5

CDR3aa: CASSTQTGLGGKLFF
abundance: medium-sized
v_gene: TRBV27
j_gene: TRBJ1-4